The count of the clone carrying this T cell receptor (beta chain) is one. Its antigen is unidentified. Repertoires were generated with immunoSEQ multiplex PCR, while TCRdb's copy carries only in-frame clones and drops some. The data show fewer than 60,000 clones, roughly 85% seen once. The data stem from a study of OX40 agonist ivuxolimab in advanced cancers. Background on the study: Ivuxolimab is an agonistic anti-OX40 (CD134) antibody, and patients were treated with it.

V was cut by 3 bases and J by 1 base, with 10 bases left in between. The CDR3 runs to 14 residues. CDR1 and CDR2 (germline): MNHEY, SMNVEV (reference sequence). General observations from the study: Researchers did not establish what antigens the expanded peripheral T cells target.

Patients were ruled out by autoimmune disease history or systemic immunosuppression. Baseline, cycle 4 day 1, and cycle 7 day 1 were the blood sampling points. Sequencing used CD4+ or CD8+ T cells sorted from blood, obtained in a trial of the OX40 agonist ivuxolimab. This chain links TRBV27 with TRBJ2-7; possibly TRBD1 for D (5 bases). The receptor's source is an adult with an advanced solid tumor such as melanoma, head and neck, liver or kidney cancer. CDR3 protein: CASSLGRVSYEQYF. CDR3 nucleotides: TGTGCCAGCAGTTTGGGCAGGGTTTCCTACGAGCAGTACTTC.